The present T cell receptor (beta chain) was sequenced within a study of cytomegalovirus exposure and HLA in healthy donors. The CDR3 covers 12 residues. Germline V gene data show CDR1 as SGHTA and CDR2 as FQGNSA. About this clone itself: Germline is not matched at one junction end, which may reflect a read error. Other DNA sequences in this sample translate to the same CDR3.

Both 60 Vbeta primers and 13 Jbeta primers went into the PCR. The data were produced by immunoSEQ multiplex PCR, yet TCRdb's version contains in-frame clones alone and is incomplete. The data contain roughly 150,000 clones, about 74% of them singletons. Sequencing used PBMCs. The TCR sequence derives from a male donor in good health and CMV-seronegative. This chain connects TRBV7-2 to TRBJ2-1; D gene uncertain. The CDR3 DNA reads as TGCGCCAGCAGCTTCGACACCAATGAGCAGTTCTTC. Protein product: CASSFDTNEQFF.